The rows below give T cell receptor beta chains drawn from one sample of a study of T cells in localized non-small cell lung cancer. Profiling relied on immunoSEQ multiplex PCR, and the TCRdb table lists in-frame clones only, not all of them. The repertoire consists of approximately 100,000 clones, with around 90% occurring once and the leading ten covering over 4%. The sequenced sample was PBMCs, obtained before any cancer treatment. The receptors derive from a woman between 35 and 75 years old with stage II squamous cell lung carcinoma. Both conserved end residues are part of each CDR3. D genes are given only for firm matches. Clone sizes are given selectively: once, few, many, or a class where the clone is expanded.

clone_size cdr3_length j_call d_call v_call cdr3_aa cdr3_nt
. 18 TRBJ2-6 TRBD1 TRBV10-3 CAITSGQSRSGGANVLTF TGTGCCATCACCTCGGGACAGTCTCGTTCTGGCGGGGCCAACGTCCTGACTTTC
. 13 TRBJ1-2 . TRBV28 CASSLVGGYGYTF TGTGCCAGCAGTTTAGTGGGCGGCTATGGCTACACCTTC
. 12 TRBJ1-1 . TRBV29-1 CSGGRENTEAFF TGCAGCGGGGGCAGGGAAAACACTGAAGCTTTCTTT
. 14 TRBJ1-5 . TRBV2 CASSGGRSNQPQHF TGTGCCAGCTCCGGGGGGCGTAGCAATCAGCCCCAGCATTTT
. 15 TRBJ2-7 TRBD1 TRBV6-6 CASSSGTGGSYEQYF TGTGCCAGCAGTTCCGGGACAGGGGGTTCCTACGAGCAGTACTTC
. 14 TRBJ2-7 TRBD1 TRBV13 CASSLGQHNYEQYF TGTGCCAGCAGCTTGGGACAGCATAACTACGAGCAGTACTTC
. 15 TRBJ2-3 TRBD2 TRBV7-9 CASSYNSGGPDTQYF TGTGCCAGCAGTTATAATAGCGGGGGACCAGATACGCAGTATTTT
. 17 TRBJ1-1 . TRBV2 CASSDPTVGTPNTEAFF TGTGCCAGCAGCGACCCGACGGTGGGGACGCCAAACACTGAAGCTTTCTTT
. 16 TRBJ2-3 . TRBV5-4 CASSLDLYPSTDTQYF TGTGCCAGCAGCTTGGATCTCTACCCTAGCACAGATACGCAGTATTTT
. 15 TRBJ2-1 TRBD2 TRBV29-1 CSGQRREDPYNEQFF TGCAGCGGCCAGAGGCGGGAGGACCCCTACAATGAGCAGTTCTTC
once 15 TRBJ1-2 . TRBV4-2 CASSPATGPAYGYTF TGTGCCAGCAGCCCTGCCACAGGGCCCGCCTATGGCTACACCTTC
. 12 TRBJ1-1 . TRBV28 CASSSNRFEAFF TGTGCCAGCAGCAGTAACAGGTTCGAAGCTTTCTTT
once 15 TRBJ2-2 . TRBV6-5 CASSYFAGLAGELFF TGTGCCAGCAGTTACTTCGCGGGACTCGCCGGGGAGCTGTTTTTT
. 15 TRBJ1-2 TRBD1 TRBV7-2 CASSPRQGWIYGYTF TGTGCCAGCAGCCCCCGACAGGGGTGGATCTATGGCTACACCTTC
. 15 TRBJ1-1 TRBD1 TRBV6-1 CATLRDRLPNTEAFF TGTGCCACCCTCCGGGACAGGCTTCCGAACACTGAAGCTTTCTTT
. 12 TRBJ1-2 . TRBV29-1 CSVEDPDYGYTF TGCAGCGTTGAGGACCCTGACTATGGCTACACCTTC
. 15 TRBJ2-2 TRBD2 TRBV5-6 CASSARTSGSGELFF TGTGCCAGCAGCGCCCGGACTAGCGGTAGCGGGGAGCTGTTTTTT
. 15 TRBJ2-3 . TRBV7-9 CASSAQGFSTDTQYF TGTGCCAGCAGCGCGCAGGGCTTCAGCACAGATACGCAGTATTTT
once 14 TRBJ1-2 TRBD1 TRBV5-1 CASSPRTGTGGYTF TGCGCCAGCAGCCCGCGGACAGGGACGGGCGGCTACACCTTC
. 15 TRBJ2-5 . TRBV15 CATSRDTLREETQYF TGTGCCACCAGCAGAGATACTCTAAGGGAAGAGACCCAGTACTTC
. 14 TRBJ1-5 . TRBV30 CAWKANQLGQPQHF TGTGCCTGGAAGGCCAACCAGCTGGGGCAGCCCCAGCATTTT
. 15 TRBJ1-4 TRBD1 TRBV6-5 CASSYSTGGNEKLFF TGTGCCAGCAGTTACTCCACAGGGGGTAATGAAAAACTGTTTTTT
once 13 TRBJ1-5 . TRBV4-1 CASSTGISQPQHF TGCGCCAGCAGCACAGGGATCTCTCAGCCCCAGCATTTT
. 15 TRBJ2-3 . TRBV10-3 CAISGGRPSTDTQYF TGTGCCATCAGTGGAGGGCGGCCCAGCACAGATACGCAGTATTTT
once 12 TRBJ1-2 . TRBV25-1 CASRRENYGYTF TGTGCCAGCAGGCGGGAGAACTATGGCTACACCTTC
. 16 TRBJ2-1 TRBD2 TRBV19 CASSITRRGAYNEQFF TGTGCCAGTAGTATCACTCGCCGGGGGGCCTACAATGAGCAGTTCTTC
. 16 TRBJ2-1 . TRBV28 CASSFRRDKGLNEQFF TGTGCCAGCAGTTTCCGCCGGGACAAGGGGTTGAATGAGCAGTTCTTC
. 14 TRBJ2-1 . TRBV30 CARKRDIGYNEQFF TGTGCCCGGAAAAGGGACATCGGCTACAATGAGCAGTTCTTC
. 15 TRBJ2-6 TRBD2 TRBV18 CASSRGGAGANVLTF TGTGCCAGCTCCCGGGGAGGGGCTGGGGCCAACGTCCTGACTTTC
once 13 TRBJ2-4 . TRBV9 CASSGGAENIQYF TGTGCCAGCAGCGGGGGGGCCGAAAACATTCAGTACTTC
. 17 TRBJ2-5 . TRBV11-2 CASSLGPTATYQETQYF TGTGCCAGCAGCTTAGGCCCGACAGCTACGTACCAAGAGACCCAGTACTTC
. 13 TRBJ1-1 . TRBV19 CASSISGNTEAFF TGTGCCAGTAGTATCTCCGGGAACACTGAAGCTTTCTTT
. 17 TRBJ2-3 . TRBV15 CATSRAPAGRSTDTQYF TGTGCCACCAGCAGAGCCCCGGCGGGGAGAAGCACAGATACGCAGTATTTT
. 13 TRBJ1-6 TRBD1 TRBV5-1 CASSRTGDSPLHF TGCGCCAGCAGCCGGACAGGGGATTCACCCCTCCACTTT
. 16 TRBJ2-5 TRBD2 TRBV19 CASSIIETSGQETQYF TGTGCCAGTAGTATAATAGAGACTAGCGGACAAGAGACCCAGTACTTC
. 17 TRBJ1-4 . TRBV5-8 CASSYGMVVQTNEKLFF TGTGCCAGCAGCTACGGTATGGTGGTACAGACTAATGAAAAACTGTTTTTT
. 13 TRBJ2-3 . TRBV9 CASSVFGLDTQYF TGTGCCAGCAGCGTATTCGGCTTAGATACGCAGTATTTT
. 15 TRBJ2-7 . TRBV21-1 CASSNSGLRPYEQYF TGTGCCAGCAGCAACTCGGGTTTACGGCCTTACGAGCAGTACTTC
. 15 TRBJ2-3 . TRBV19 CASSIVAPAADTQYF TGTGCCAGTAGTATAGTGGCACCCGCCGCAGATACGCAGTATTTT
. 17 TRBJ2-3 TRBD2 TRBV5-1 CASSVTSGGVRSDTQYF TGCGCCAGCAGCGTGACTAGCGGGGGTGTCCGATCAGATACGCAGTATTTT
once 14 TRBJ1-2 . TRBV6-6 CASSWKGVNYGYTF TGTGCCAGCAGTTGGAAAGGGGTTAACTATGGCTACACCTTC
once 14 TRBJ2-7 . TRBV7-8 CASSLMDSAYEQYF TGTGCCAGCAGCTTAATGGACAGTGCCTACGAGCAGTACTTC
. 14 TRBJ2-1 . TRBV19 CASSIWAGYNEQFF TGTGCCAGTAGTATCTGGGCTGGGTACAATGAGCAGTTCTTC
. 16 TRBJ2-2 . TRBV5-8 CASSMALRSNTGELFF TGTGCCTCAAGCATGGCCCTCAGATCGAACACCGGGGAGCTGTTTTTT